This TCR beta chain was identified in a study of post-analysis software for immune sequencing data. On the study more broadly: The disease courses covered relapsing-remitting, secondary progressive and progressive-relapsing multiple sclerosis.

cDNA libraries for TCR beta contained unique molecular identifiers. From the PCR reads, TCRdb called clonotypes with MiXCR, one entry per CDR3 protein. The sample comprises roughly 430,000 distinct CDR3 sequences, about 40% of which are singletons, and 7.5% to 8.5% rests with the top ten. This TCR was sampled from a girl aged 2 to 9 with multiple sclerosis. Sequencing was done on a sample of blood.

In nucleotides, the CDR3 is TGTGCCAGCAGCCTCGGACTAGCGGGAGGGTCCCAGCTCTTTAATACGCAGTATTTT. This translates into CASSLGLAGGSQLFNTQYF. This sequence joins TRBV5-5 and TRBJ2-3; 15 bases map to TRBD2. V shed 4 bases, J shed 7 bases, and the junction held 16 bases outside the gene matches. CDR1 SGHKS and CDR2 YYEKEE come from the germline V gene (reference sequence). The CDR3 extends over 19 amino acids.